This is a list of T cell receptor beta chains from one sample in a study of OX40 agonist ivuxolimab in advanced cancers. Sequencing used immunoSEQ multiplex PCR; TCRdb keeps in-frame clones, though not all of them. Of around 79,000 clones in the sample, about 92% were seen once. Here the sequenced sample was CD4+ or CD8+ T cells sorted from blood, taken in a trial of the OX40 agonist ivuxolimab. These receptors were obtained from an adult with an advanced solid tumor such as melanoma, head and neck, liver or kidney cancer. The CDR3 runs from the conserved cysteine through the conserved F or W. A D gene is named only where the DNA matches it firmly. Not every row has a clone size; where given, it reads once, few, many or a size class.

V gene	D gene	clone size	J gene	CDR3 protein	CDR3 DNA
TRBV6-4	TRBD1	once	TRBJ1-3	CASSPTGDGIYF	TGTGCCAGCAGCCCGACAGGGGATGGCATATATTTT
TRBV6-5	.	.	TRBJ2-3	CASSYVGSHTDTQYF	TGTGCCAGCAGTTACGTGGGTTCTCACACAGATACGCAGTATTTT
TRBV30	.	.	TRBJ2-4	CAFGAAKNIQYF	TGTGCCTTCGGGGCGGCCAAAAACATTCAGTACTTC
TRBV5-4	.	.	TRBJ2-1	CASSLSVTEQFF	TGTGCCAGCAGCTTGTCAGTCACTGAGCAGTTCTTC
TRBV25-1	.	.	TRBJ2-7	CASSVNYEQYF	TGTGCCAGCAGTGTAAATTACGAGCAGTACTTC
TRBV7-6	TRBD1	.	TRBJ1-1	CASSLTRSTGSMNTEAFF	TGTGCCAGCAGCTTAACACGCTCGACAGGGTCAATGAACACTGAAGCTTTCTTT
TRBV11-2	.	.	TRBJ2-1	CASSFTGQLNEQFF	TGTGCCAGCAGCTTCACAGGACAGCTCAATGAGCAGTTCTTC
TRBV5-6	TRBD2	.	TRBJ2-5	CASSPSRGDQETQYF	TGTGCCAGCAGCCCGTCGCGGGGGGACCAAGAGACCCAGTACTTC
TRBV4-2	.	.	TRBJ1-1	CASSQDLGMNTEAFF	TGTGCCAGCAGCCAAGATTTAGGTATGAACACTGAAGCTTTCTTT
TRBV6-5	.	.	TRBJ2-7	CASSYTLSSYEQYF	TGTGCCAGCAGTTACACGCTGAGCTCCTACGAGCAGTACTTC
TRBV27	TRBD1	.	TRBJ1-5	CASSPRQGVGNQPQHF	TGTGCCAGCAGCCCTAGACAGGGGGTGGGCAATCAGCCCCAGCATTTT
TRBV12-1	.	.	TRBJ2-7	CASSDGEQYF	TGTGCCAGCTCAGATGGCGAGCAGTACTTC
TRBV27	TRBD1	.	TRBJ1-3	CASSAVGGLGNTIYF	TGTGCCAGCAGTGCCGTAGGGGGCCTTGGAAACACCATATATTTT
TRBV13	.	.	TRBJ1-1	CASSLGRGPEAFF	TGTGCCAGCAGCTTAGGCAGGGGCCCTGAAGCTTTCTTT
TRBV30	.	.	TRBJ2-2	CAWREMGAGELFF	TGTGCCTGGAGGGAAATGGGGGCCGGGGAGCTGTTTTTT
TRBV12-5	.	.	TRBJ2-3	CASYLTDTQYF	TGTGCTAGTTACCTCACAGATACGCAGTATTTT
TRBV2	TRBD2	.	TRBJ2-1	CASSESLAGSYNEQFF	TGTGCCAGCAGTGAATCCCTAGCGGGCTCCTACAATGAGCAGTTCTTC
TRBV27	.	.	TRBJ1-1	CASRVWMNTEAFF	TGTGCCAGCAGGGTTTGGATGAACACTGAAGCTTTCTTT